This note documents a single TCR beta chain sequence. Its cognate antigen is unknown. This record comes from a study of cytomegalovirus exposure and HLA in healthy donors. A multiplex PCR was run with 60 Vbeta primers and 13 Jbeta primers. The table came from immunoSEQ multiplex PCR; TCRdb's copy has only in-frame clones and leaves some out. The table includes about 210,000 clones, about 88% detected once. The CDR3 is 16 amino acids. CDR1 MNHNY and CDR2 SVGAGI come from the germline V gene (reference sequence). The V and J ends lost 8 bases and 0 bases, in that order; junction bases with no gene match: 9. Study-wide findings and caveats: Later analysis indicated greater clonal expansion among HLA-associated TCR beta chains than among equally common other chains.

This clonotype was sampled from a girl under 10 years old in good health and CMV-seronegative. V gene TRBV6-6 combines with J gene TRBJ2-2, with 7 positions matching TRBD1. Source material: PBMCs. This chain's CDR3 is CASFPATGSNTGELFF. The CDR3 DNA follows: TGTGCCAGCTTCCCAGCGACAGGGTCGAACACCGGGGAGCTGTTTTTT.